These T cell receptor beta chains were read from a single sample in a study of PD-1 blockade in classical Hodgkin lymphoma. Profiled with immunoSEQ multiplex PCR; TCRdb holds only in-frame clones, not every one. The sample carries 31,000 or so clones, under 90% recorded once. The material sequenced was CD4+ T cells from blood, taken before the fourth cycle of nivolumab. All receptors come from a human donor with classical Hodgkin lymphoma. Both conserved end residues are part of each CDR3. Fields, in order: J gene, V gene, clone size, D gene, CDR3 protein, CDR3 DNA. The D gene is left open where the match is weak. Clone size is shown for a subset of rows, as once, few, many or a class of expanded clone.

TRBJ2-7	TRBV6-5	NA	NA	CASRYGAYEQYF	TGTGCCAGCAGGTACGGTGCCTACGAGCAGTACTTC
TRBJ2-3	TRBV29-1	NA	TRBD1	CSNTGGPPTDTQYF	TGCAGCAACACAGGGGGCCCCCCCACAGATACGCAGTATTTT
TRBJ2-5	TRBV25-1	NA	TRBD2	CASSEFSGARETQYF	TGTGCCAGCAGTGAATTTAGCGGGGCGAGAGAGACCCAGTACTTC
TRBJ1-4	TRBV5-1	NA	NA	CASSPLPGHGNEKLFF	TGCGCCAGCAGCCCTTTGCCGGGACACGGTAATGAAAAACTGTTTTTT
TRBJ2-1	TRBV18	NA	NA	CASSPLVQGGLNEQFF	TGTGCCAGCTCACCACTGGTGCAGGGCGGTTTGAATGAGCAGTTCTTC
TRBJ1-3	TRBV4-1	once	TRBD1	CASSQDSDRDSGNTIYF	TGCGCCAGCAGCCAAGATTCGGACAGGGACAGCGGAAACACCATATATTTT
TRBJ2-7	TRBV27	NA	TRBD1	CASSPAPPGQGSYEQYF	TGTGCCAGCAGTCCCGCCCCCCCGGGACAGGGTTCCTACGAGCAGTACTTC
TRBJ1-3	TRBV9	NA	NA	CASSADSFSNTIYF	TGTGCCAGCAGCGCGGACTCCTTTTCAAACACCATATATTTT
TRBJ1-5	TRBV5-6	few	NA	CASSLVGFDQPQHF	TGTGCCAGCAGCTTGGTAGGGTTCGATCAGCCCCAGCATTTT
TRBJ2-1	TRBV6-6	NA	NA	CASTPSDIIKQFF	TGTGCCAGCACCCCGTCGGACATCATTAAGCAGTTCTTC
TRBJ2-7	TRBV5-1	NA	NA	CASSLSDGSYEQYF	TGCGCCAGCAGCTTGTCGGACGGGAGCTACGAGCAGTACTTC
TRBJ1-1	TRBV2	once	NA	CASRDSPNTEAFF	TGTGCCAGCAGGGACAGTCCGAACACTGAAGCTTTCTTT
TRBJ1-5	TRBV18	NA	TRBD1	CASSPTTGIGQPQHF	TGTGCCAGCTCACCTACGACAGGGATCGGTCAGCCCCAGCATTTT
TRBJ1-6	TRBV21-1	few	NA	CASSQRGREGQGRSPLHF	TGTGCCAGCAGCCAAAGGGGAAGGGAGGGACAGGGTCGTTCACCCCTCCACTTT
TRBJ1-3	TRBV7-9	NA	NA	CASSRLMTGNTIYF	TGTGCCAGCAGCAGACTGATGACTGGAAACACCATATATTTT
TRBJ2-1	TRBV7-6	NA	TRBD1	CASSSIQGTTYNEQFF	TGTGCCAGCAGCTCGATACAGGGGACGACCTACAATGAGCAGTTCTTC
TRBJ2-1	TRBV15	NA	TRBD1	CATSRGQGYNEQFF	TGTGCCACCAGCAGAGGACAGGGCTACAATGAGCAGTTCTTC
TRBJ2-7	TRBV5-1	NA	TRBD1	CASSWGDRDSYEQYF	TGCGCCAGCAGCTGGGGGGACAGGGACTCCTACGAGCAGTACTTC
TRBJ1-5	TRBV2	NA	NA	CASSHISSGSNQPQHF	TGTGCCAGCAGCCATATTTCTTCTGGTAGCAATCAGCCCCAGCATTTT
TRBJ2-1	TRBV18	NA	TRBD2	CASSRSGGDNEQFF	TGTGCCAGCTCCCGTAGCGGGGGGGACAATGAGCAGTTCTTC
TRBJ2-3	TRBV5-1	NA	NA	CASSPRGQSTDTQYF	TGCGCCAGCAGCCCGCGGGGGCAAAGCACAGATACGCAGTATTTT
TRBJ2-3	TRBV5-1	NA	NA	CASSLGALLGDSDTQYF	TGCGCCAGCAGCTTAGGTGCCCTCTTGGGGGATTCGGATACGCAGTATTTT
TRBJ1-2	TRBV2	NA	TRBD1	CASSSDRANYGYTF	TGTGCCAGCAGTTCCGACAGGGCTAACTATGGCTACACCTTC
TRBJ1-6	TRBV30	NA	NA	CASQGLAGNSPLHF	TGTGCCTCCCAGGGGCTAGCGGGGAATTCACCCCTCCACTTT
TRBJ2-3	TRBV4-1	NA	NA	CASSQDGTLSTDTQYF	TGCGCCAGCAGCCAAGATGGGACACTTAGCACAGATACGCAGTATTTT
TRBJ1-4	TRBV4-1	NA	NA	CASSQDKGVGEGEKLFF	TGCGCCAGCAGCCAAGATAAGGGGGTCGGGGAAGGTGAAAAACTGTTTTTT
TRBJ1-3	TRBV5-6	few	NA	CASSTGPRHTIYF	TGTGCCAGCAGCACGGGACCGAGACACACCATATATTTT
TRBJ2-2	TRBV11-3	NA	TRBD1	CASSSGTAPRDTGELFF	TGTGCCAGCAGCTCCGGGACAGCCCCCAGGGACACCGGGGAGCTGTTTTTT
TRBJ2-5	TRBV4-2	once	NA	CASSQRETQYF	TGTGCCAGCAGCCAAAGGGAGACCCAGTACTTC
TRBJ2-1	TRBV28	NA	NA	CASSLRNEQFF	TGTGCCAGCAGTTTAAGAAATGAGCAGTTCTTC
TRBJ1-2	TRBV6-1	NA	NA	CALRANGYGYTF	TGTGCATTGCGGGCTAACGGCTATGGCTACACCTTC
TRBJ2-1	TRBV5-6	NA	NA	CASSLIPSGNEQFF	TGTGCCAGCAGCTTGATTCCCTCGGGGAATGAGCAGTTCTTC
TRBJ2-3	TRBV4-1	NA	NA	CASSQDRGGGSDTQYF	TGCGCCAGCAGCCAAGATAGAGGGGGGGGGTCAGATACGCAGTATTTT
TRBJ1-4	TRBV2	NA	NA	CASREISANEKLFF	TGTGCCAGCAGGGAGATCTCGGCTAATGAAAAACTGTTTTTT
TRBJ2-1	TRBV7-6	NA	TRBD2	CASSLVRGGLNYNEQFF	TGTGCCAGCAGCTTGGTTCGGGGGGGCCTGAACTACAATGAGCAGTTCTTC
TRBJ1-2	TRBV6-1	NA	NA	CASSENSFYGYTF	TGTGCCAGCAGTGAAAACAGCTTCTATGGCTACACCTTC
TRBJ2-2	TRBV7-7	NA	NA	CASSANTGELFF	TGTGCCAGCAGCGCAAACACCGGGGAGCTGTTTTTT
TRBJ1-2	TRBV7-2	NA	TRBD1	CASSPAFGDRANYGYTF	TGTGCCAGCAGCCCCGCCTTCGGTGACAGGGCTAACTATGGCTACACCTTC
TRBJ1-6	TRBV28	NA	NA	CATREGPYNSPLHF	TGTGCCACCAGAGAGGGACCCTATAATTCACCCCTCCACTTT
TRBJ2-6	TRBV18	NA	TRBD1	CASSSLKDRGVFAGANVLTF	TGTGCCAGCTCATCACTAAAGGACAGGGGAGTATTCGCTGGGGCCAACGTCCTGACTTTC
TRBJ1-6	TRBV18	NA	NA	CASSPSHNSPLHF	TGTGCCAGCTCACCAAGCCATAATTCACCCCTCCACTTT
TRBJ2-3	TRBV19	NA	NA	CASSIGRGTGKTDTQYF	TGTGCCAGTAGTATTGGAAGGGGAACAGGGAAGACAGATACGCAGTATTTT
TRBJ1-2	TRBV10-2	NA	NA	CASSETGGYGYTF	TGCGCCAGCAGTGAAACGGGGGGCTATGGCTACACCTTC
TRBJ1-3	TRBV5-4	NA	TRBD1	CASSLGQGFTGNTIYF	TGTGCCAGCAGCTTGGGACAGGGATTCACTGGAAACACCATATATTTT
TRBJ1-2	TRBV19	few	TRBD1	CASSTDRDNYGYTF	TGTGCCAGTAGTACAGACAGGGATAACTATGGCTACACCTTC
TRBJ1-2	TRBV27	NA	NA	CASSLTTGEGGYTF	TGTGCCAGCAGTCTGACGACAGGAGAAGGTGGCTACACCTTC
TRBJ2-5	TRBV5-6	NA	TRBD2	CASSPRGLAGDQETQYF	TGTGCCAGCAGCCCGAGGGGGCTAGCGGGGGACCAAGAGACCCAGTACTTC
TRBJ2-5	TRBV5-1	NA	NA	CASSLDSSGETQYF	TGCGCCAGCAGCTTGGATAGTAGCGGAGAGACCCAGTACTTC
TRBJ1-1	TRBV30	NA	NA	CAWSASASGWTEAFF	TGTGCCTGGAGTGCCTCAGCTTCTGGCTGGACTGAAGCTTTCTTT
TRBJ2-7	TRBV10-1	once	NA	CASTLRDAGTVHEQYF	TGCGCCAGCACCCTAAGGGATGCAGGGACGGTCCACGAGCAGTACTTC
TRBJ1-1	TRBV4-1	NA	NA	CASSQDRGTNTEAFF	TGCGCCAGCAGCCAAGACCGGGGGACGAACACTGAAGCTTTCTTT
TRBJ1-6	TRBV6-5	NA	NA	CASRRDLNSPLHF	TGTGCCAGCAGACGTGATTTAAATTCACCCCTCCACTTT